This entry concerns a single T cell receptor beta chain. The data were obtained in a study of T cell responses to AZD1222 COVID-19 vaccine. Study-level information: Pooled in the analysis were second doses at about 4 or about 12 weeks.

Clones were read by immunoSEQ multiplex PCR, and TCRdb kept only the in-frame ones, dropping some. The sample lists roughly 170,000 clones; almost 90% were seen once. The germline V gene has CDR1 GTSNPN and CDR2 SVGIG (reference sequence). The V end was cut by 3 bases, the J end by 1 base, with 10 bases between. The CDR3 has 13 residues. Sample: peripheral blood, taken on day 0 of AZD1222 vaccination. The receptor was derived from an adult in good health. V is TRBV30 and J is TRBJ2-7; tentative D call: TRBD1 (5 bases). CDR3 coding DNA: TGTGCCTGGAGAAGGGGCAGTTCCTACGAGCAGTACTTC. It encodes CAWRRGSSYEQYF.